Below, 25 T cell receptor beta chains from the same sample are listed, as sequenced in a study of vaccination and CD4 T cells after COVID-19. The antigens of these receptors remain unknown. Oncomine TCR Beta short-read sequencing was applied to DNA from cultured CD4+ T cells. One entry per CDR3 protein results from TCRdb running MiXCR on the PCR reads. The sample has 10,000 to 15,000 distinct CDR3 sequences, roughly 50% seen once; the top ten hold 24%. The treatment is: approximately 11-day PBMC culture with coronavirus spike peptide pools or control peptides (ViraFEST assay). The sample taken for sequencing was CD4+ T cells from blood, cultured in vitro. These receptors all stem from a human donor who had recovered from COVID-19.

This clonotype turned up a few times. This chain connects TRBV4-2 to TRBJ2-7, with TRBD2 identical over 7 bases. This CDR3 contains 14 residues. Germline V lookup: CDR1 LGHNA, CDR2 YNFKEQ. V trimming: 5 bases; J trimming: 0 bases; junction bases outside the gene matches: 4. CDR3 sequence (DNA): TGTGCCAGCAGCGCTTGGACTAGCTCCTACGAGCAGTACTTC. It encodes CASSAWTSSYEQYF.

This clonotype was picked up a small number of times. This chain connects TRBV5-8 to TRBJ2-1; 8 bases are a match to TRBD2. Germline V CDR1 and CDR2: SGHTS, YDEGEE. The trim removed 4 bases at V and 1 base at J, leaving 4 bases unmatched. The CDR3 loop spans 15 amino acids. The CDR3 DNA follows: TGTGCCAGCAGCCCCGGGACTAGTTCCTACAATGAGCAGTTCTTC. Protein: CASSPGTSSYNEQFF.

In DNA, the CDR3 is TGTGCCAGCTCACCAGCAGGGTACTCTGGAAACACCATATATTTT. Translated: CASSPAGYSGNTIYF. The rearrangement uses TRBV18 and TRBJ1-3; possible D gene TRBD1, 5 bases. The germline V gene encodes CDR1 KGHSH and CDR2 LQKENI. There are 15 residues in the CDR3. V was clipped by 2 bases and J by 0 bases, with 8 bases between them.

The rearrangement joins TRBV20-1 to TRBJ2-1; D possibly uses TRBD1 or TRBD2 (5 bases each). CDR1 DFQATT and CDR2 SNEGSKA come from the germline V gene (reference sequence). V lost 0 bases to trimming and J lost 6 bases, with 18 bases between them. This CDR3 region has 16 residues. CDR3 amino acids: CSARDLLVRGANEQFF. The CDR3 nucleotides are TGCAGTGCTAGAGATCTACTAGTGCGAGGGGCCAATGAGCAGTTCTTC.

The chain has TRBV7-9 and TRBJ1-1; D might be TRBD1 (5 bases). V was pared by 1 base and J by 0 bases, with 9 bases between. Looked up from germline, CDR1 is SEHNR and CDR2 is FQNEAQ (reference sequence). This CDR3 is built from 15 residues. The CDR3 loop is CASSLGSRVNTEAFF. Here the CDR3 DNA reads TGTGCCAGCAGCTTAGGTAGCAGGGTGAACACTGAAGCTTTCTTT.

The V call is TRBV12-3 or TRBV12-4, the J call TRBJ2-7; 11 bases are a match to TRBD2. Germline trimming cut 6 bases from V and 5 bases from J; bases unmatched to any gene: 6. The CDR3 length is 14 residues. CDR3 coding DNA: TGTGCCAGCAGCCTTAGCGGGAGGGGAAACGAGCAGTACTTC. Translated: CASSLSGRGNEQYF.

CDR3 amino acids: CSADRDRGAGAFF. CDR3 nucleotides: TGCAGTGCGGACCGGGACAGGGGGGCTGGGGCTTTCTTT. V gene TRBV20-1 combines with J gene TRBJ1-1; 11 nucleotides match TRBD1. CDR3 size: 13 residues. Trimming removed 6 bases from V and 11 bases from J; junction bases left unmatched: 11. CDR1 is DFQATT, CDR2 SNEGSKA, per germline (reference sequence).

The CDR3 here is CASSTKGAAHTDTQYF. Written as DNA, the CDR3 is TGTGCCAGCAGCACAAAGGGGGCCGCTCACACAGATACGCAGTATTTT. V usage is TRBV7-2 and J usage is TRBJ2-3; 7 bases are a match to TRBD1. The CDR3 has 16 amino acids. Looked up from germline, CDR1 is SGHTA and CDR2 is FQGNSA. V was clipped by 5 bases and J by 2 bases; unmatched bases: 10.

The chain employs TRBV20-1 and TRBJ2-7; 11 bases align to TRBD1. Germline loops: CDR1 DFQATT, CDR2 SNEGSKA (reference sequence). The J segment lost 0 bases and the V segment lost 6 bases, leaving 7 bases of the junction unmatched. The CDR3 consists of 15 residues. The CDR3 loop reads CSANTGTGGSYEQYF. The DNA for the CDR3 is TGCAGTGCAAATACCGGGACAGGGGGCTCCTACGAGCAGTACTTC.

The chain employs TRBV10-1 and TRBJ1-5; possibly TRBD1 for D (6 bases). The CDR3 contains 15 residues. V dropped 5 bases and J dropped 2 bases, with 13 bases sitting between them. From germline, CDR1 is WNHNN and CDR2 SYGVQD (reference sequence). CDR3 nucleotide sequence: TGCGCCAGCAGTTCGGGGGGCGCGGGCAATCAGCCCCAGCATTTT. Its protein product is CASSSGGAGNQPQHF.

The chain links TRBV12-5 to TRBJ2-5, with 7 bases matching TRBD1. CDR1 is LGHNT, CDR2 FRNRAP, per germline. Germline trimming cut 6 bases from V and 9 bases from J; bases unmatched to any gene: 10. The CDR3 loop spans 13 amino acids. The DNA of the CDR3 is TGTGCTAGTGGACAGGGGAAGGGAGTGGCCCAGTACTTC. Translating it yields CASGQGKGVAQYF.

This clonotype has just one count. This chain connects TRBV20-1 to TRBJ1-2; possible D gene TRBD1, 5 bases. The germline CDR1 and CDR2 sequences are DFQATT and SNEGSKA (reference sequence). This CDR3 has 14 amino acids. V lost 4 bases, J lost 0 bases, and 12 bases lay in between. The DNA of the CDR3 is TGCAGTGCTAAACGGCAGGGTACTAACTATGGCTACACCTTC. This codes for CSAKRQGTNYGYTF.

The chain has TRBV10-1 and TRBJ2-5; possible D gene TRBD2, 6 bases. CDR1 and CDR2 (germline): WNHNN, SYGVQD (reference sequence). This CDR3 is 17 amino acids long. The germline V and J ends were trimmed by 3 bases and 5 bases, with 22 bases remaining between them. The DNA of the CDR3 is TGCGCCAGCAGTGATCTTGGAGGCGGTGGGGGGATCGAGACCCAGTACTTC. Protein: CASSDLGGGGGIETQYF.

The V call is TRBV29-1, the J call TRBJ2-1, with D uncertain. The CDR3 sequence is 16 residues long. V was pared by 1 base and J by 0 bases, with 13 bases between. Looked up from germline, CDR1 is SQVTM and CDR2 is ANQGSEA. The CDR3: CSVEGEVGRSYNEQFF. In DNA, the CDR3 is TGCAGCGTTGAAGGAGAGGTGGGTCGCTCCTACAATGAGCAGTTCTTC.

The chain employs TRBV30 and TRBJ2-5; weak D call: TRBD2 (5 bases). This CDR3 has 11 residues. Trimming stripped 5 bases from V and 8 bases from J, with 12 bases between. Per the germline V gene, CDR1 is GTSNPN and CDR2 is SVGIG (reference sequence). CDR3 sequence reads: CAWGGLGTQYF. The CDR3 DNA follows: TGTGCCTGGGGCGGGCTGGGAACCCAGTACTTC.

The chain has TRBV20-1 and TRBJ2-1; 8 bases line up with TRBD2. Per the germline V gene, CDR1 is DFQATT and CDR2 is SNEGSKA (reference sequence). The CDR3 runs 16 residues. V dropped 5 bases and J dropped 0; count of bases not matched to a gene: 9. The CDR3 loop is CSARKMGTSSYNEQFF. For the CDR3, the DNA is TGCAGTGCTCGCAAAATGGGGACTAGCTCCTACAATGAGCAGTTCTTC.

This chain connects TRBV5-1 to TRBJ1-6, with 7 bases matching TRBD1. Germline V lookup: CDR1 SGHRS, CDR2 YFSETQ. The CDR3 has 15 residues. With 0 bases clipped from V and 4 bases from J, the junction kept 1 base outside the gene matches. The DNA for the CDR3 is TGCGCCAGCAGCTTGGAGGGACAGTATAATTCACCCCTCCACTTT. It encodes CASSLEGQYNSPLHF.

The CDR3 region has the DNA TGCGCCAGCAGCTTGGAAACCGTAAGAGGTGAAGCTTTCTTT. Translated: CASSLETVRGEAFF. The rearrangement links TRBV5-1 to TRBJ1-1, with unresolved D. Trimming pared 0 bases from V and 7 bases from J, leaving 13 bases between. Germline V gene lookup returns CDR1 SGHRS and CDR2 YFSETQ. CDR3 length equals 14 residues. Filled out from reference TRBV5-1 and TRBJ1-1, the complete variable domain reads KAGVTQTPRYLIKTRGQQVTLSCSPISGHRSVSWYQQTPGQGLQFLFEYFSETQRNKGNFPGRFSGRQFSNSRSEMNVSTLELGDSALYLCASSLETVRGEAFFGQGTRLTVV.

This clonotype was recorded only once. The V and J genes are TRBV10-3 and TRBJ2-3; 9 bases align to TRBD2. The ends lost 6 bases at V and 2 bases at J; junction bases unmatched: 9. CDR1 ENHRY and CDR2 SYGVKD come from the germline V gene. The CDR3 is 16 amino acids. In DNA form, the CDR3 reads TGTGCCATCAGGCCACATGGCGGGGGGGACACAGATACGCAGTATTTT. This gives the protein CAIRPHGGGDTDTQYF.

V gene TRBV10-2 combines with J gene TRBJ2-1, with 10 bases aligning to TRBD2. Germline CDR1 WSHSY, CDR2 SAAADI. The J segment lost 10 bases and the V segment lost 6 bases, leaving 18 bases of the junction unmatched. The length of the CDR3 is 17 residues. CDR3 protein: CASRELKTSGRWDEQFF. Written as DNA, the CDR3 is TGCGCCAGCAGAGAACTAAAGACTAGCGGGCGTTGGGACGAGCAGTTCTTC.

The DNA for the CDR3 is TGTGCCAGCAGTGGGACAGCAAACTATGGCTACACCTTC. It is translated as CASSGTANYGYTF. The rearrangement links TRBV2 to TRBJ1-2, with TRBD1 as a possible D gene (6 bases). Deletions cut 4 bases from V and 2 bases from J, with 8 bases between. Germline values: CDR1 SNHLY, CDR2 FYNNEI. This CDR3 is 13 amino acids long.

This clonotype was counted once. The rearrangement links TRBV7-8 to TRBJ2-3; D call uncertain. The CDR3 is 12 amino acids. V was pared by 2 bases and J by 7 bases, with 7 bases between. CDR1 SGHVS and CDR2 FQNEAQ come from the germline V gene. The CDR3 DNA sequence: TGTGCCAGCAGCTTAAATCAGTATACGCAGTATTTT. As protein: CASSLNQYTQYF.

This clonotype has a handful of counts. CDR3 bases: TGTGCCAGCAGCTTAGAGGCCGGAATCTATGGCTACACCTTC. This codes for CASSLEAGIYGYTF. The chain joins TRBV7-2 to TRBJ1-2; no reliable D call. V lost 1 base to trimming and J lost 4 bases, with 10 bases between them. There are 14 residues in the CDR3. Germline V gene data show CDR1 as SGHTA and CDR2 as FQGNSA.

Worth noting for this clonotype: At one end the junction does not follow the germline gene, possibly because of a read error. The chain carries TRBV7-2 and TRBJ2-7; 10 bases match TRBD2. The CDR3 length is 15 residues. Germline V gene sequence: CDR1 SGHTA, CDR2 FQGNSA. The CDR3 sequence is CASSLELAGPYEQYF. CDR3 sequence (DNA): TGCGCCAGCAGCTTGGAACTAGCGGGACCCTACGAGCAGTACTTC.

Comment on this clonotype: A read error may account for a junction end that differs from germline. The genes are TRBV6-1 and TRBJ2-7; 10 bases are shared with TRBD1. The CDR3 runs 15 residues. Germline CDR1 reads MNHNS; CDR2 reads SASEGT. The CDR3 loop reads CTSSQAGQGLYEQYF. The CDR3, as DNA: TGTACCAGCAGTCAAGCGGGACAGGGGCTCTACGAGCAGTACTTC.